This is a list of T cell receptor beta chains from one sample in a study of PD-L1 blockade in urothelial cancer. TCRdb's copy holds only in-frame clones and misses some; the assay was immunoSEQ multiplex PCR. The sample includes over 100,000 clones, 85% to 95% seen only once; the top ten take under 5%. The sequenced sample was PBMCs, obtained around atezolizumab (anti-PD-L1) treatment. The origin of the receptors is a man between 60 and 75 years old with urothelial cancer. CDR3s include the opening cysteine and the closing phenylalanine or tryptophan. Fields, in order: D gene, J gene, V gene, clone size, CDR3 DNA, CDR3 protein. D genes are given only for firm matches. The listing skips clone size in some rows; elsewhere it reads once, few, many or a size class.

>TRBD1|TRBJ1-5|TRBV19|.
TGTGCCAGTACCGATCGACAGGGGTGGCAGCCCCAGCATTTT
CASTDRQGWQPQHF
>TRBD1|TRBJ1-5|TRBV28|.
TGTGCCAGCACGGCGGGACAGGGGGCATATAGCAATCAGCCCCAGCATTTT
CASTAGQGAYSNQPQHF
>.|TRBJ1-1|TRBV7-6|.
TGTGCCAGCAGCCAACTAGCGGAGGGAGGCACTGAAGCTTTCTTT
CASSQLAEGGTEAFF
>TRBD1|TRBJ2-7|TRBV28|.
TGTGCCAGCAGCCGCGGACAGGGCTACGAGCAGTACTTC
CASSRGQGYEQYF
>TRBD1|TRBJ1-4|TRBV5-4|once
TGTGCCAGCAGCTCGAGGACAGGGTCAGACGAAAAACTGTTTTTT
CASSSRTGSDEKLFF
>TRBD1|TRBJ2-5|TRBV30|.
TGTGCCTGGAGTGCTAGGACAGGGGGCTTAAGAGAGACCCAGTACTTC
CAWSARTGGLRETQYF
>.|TRBJ2-5|TRBV5-4|.
TGTGCCAGCAGCACTATCGGGCGCGCAGGGGAGACCCAGTACTTC
CASSTIGRAGETQYF
>.|TRBJ1-5|TRBV2|.
TGTGCCAGCAGTGAGGAGGCCCTCAATCAGCCCCAGCATTTT
CASSEEALNQPQHF
>.|TRBJ1-4|TRBV4-2|.
TGTGCCAGCAGCCAAGACGGCGGGGGGAATGAAAAACTGTTTTTT
CASSQDGGGNEKLFF
>TRBD2|TRBJ2-7|TRBV10-1|.
TGCGCCAGCAGTGGGGGGACTAGCGGGAGTGATTTGGGCGAGCAGTACTTC
CASSGGTSGSDLGEQYF
>.|TRBJ2-7|TRBV11-2|few
TGTGCCAGCAGCTTAGGGGGCGGCGAGCAGTACTTC
CASSLGGGEQYF